Listed below are T cell receptor beta chains from one sample, sequenced in a study of blood T cell repertoires in COVID-19. Clones were read by immunoSEQ multiplex PCR, and TCRdb kept only the in-frame ones, dropping some. This sample carries around 130,000 clones, approximately 84% of them seen once, and the ten largest clones take less than 15%. Specimen: peripheral blood. These receptors came from an older woman with acute or convalescent COVID-19. Both conserved end residues are part of each CDR3. A D gene is named only where the DNA matches it firmly. Clone size, where shown, is once, few, many, or a class for clones that have expanded.

. TRBJ1-2 TRBV7-9 . CASSYNLGLLNYGYTF TGTGCCAGCAGCTACAACCTGGGACTCCTTAACTATGGCTACACCTTC
. TRBJ2-1 TRBV7-6 TRBD1 CASSLGQGDYNEQFF TGTGCCAGCAGCCTAGGACAGGGAGACTACAATGAGCAGTTCTTC
few TRBJ1-2 TRBV6-6 TRBD1 CASSPRQGGNGYTF TGTGCCAGCAGTCCTCGACAGGGCGGGAATGGCTACACCTTC
. TRBJ1-1 TRBV20-1 . CSASRLMTEAFF TGCAGTGCTAGTAGACTTATGACTGAAGCTTTCTTT
once TRBJ1-2 TRBV7-3 . CASSLTADSLYGYTF TGTGCCAGCAGCTTAACCGCAGACAGCTTATATGGCTACACCTTC
. TRBJ1-2 TRBV15 TRBD1 CATSRDRDRVDYGYTF TGTGCCACCAGCAGAGATCGGGACAGGGTGGACTATGGCTACACCTTC
. TRBJ1-2 TRBV27 . CASSSQTGSKGYTF TGTGCCAGCAGTTCGCAAACAGGGAGCAAAGGCTACACCTTC
. TRBJ2-1 TRBV29-1 . CSVGLSLSNEQFF TGCAGCGTTGGGCTTTCGTTGTCTAATGAGCAGTTCTTC
. TRBJ2-3 TRBV5-1 . CASSLRTDTQYF TGCGCCAGCAGCTTGCGGACAGATACGCAGTATTTT
once TRBJ2-7 TRBV15 . CATVDRRSSYEQYF TGTGCCACCGTCGACAGGAGAAGTTCCTACGAGCAGTACTTC
. TRBJ1-2 TRBV7-2 . CASSPSRYSYGYTF TGTGCCAGCAGCCCTAGTAGATACTCCTATGGCTACACCTTC
. TRBJ1-2 TRBV12-3/TRBV12-4 . CASSHTGLDGYTF TGTGCCAGCAGCCATACAGGGTTGGATGGCTACACCTTC
. TRBJ2-5 TRBV2 . CASSKKGMETQYF TGTGCCAGCAGTAAAAAGGGGATGGAGACCCAGTACTTC
once TRBJ2-2 TRBV24-1 TRBD1 CATSVTGESGELFF TGTGCCACCAGTGTCACAGGGGAATCCGGGGAGCTGTTTTTT
. TRBJ2-5 TRBV5-1 TRBD2 CASSWAGEQETQYF TGCGCCAGCAGCTGGGCGGGAGAACAAGAGACCCAGTACTTC
. TRBJ1-2 TRBV21-1 . CASSKGELGYTF TGTGCCAGCAGCAAGGGAGAATTGGGCTACACCTTC
many TRBJ1-3 TRBV9 . CASSLYSNSGNTIYF TGTGCCAGCAGCCTATACAGTAACTCTGGAAACACCATATATTTT
. TRBJ1-5 TRBV6-6 . CASSIGVDQPQHF TGTGCCAGCAGTATTGGAGTGGATCAGCCCCAGCATTTT
. TRBJ2-2 TRBV28 . CASSNGAGANTGELFF TGTGCCAGCAGCAATGGGGCAGGGGCGAACACCGGGGAGCTGTTTTTT
. TRBJ1-5 TRBV6-1 . CASSELSNQPQHF TGTGCCAGCAGTGAACTTAGCAATCAGCCCCAGCATTTT